The following is a T cell receptor beta chain sequence with its context. The data are from a study of CD8+ T cells in alopecia areata. TCR sequencing used cDNA made by reverse transcription of extracted RNA. TCRdb's copy holds only in-frame clones and misses some; the assay was immunoSEQ multiplex PCR. The repertoire holds around 200,000 clones, with around 66% as singletons. Treatment given: oral pan-JAK inhibitor, 5-10 mg twice daily. The sequence was obtained from a human donor with alopecia areata. The specimen was CD4+ T cells sorted from blood, collected at week 4, from a patient treated with tofacitinib.

The CDR3 spells CATSSAGVGDTQYF. CDR3 bases: TGTGCCACCTCCTCTGCGGGGGTGGGAGATACGCAGTATTTT. This chain joins TRBV19 and TRBJ2-3, with 7 bases identical to TRBD2. V lost 10 bases and J lost 5; bases outside the gene matches: 12. The CDR3 contains 14 residues. Looked up from germline, CDR1 is LNHDA and CDR2 is SQIVND (reference sequence).